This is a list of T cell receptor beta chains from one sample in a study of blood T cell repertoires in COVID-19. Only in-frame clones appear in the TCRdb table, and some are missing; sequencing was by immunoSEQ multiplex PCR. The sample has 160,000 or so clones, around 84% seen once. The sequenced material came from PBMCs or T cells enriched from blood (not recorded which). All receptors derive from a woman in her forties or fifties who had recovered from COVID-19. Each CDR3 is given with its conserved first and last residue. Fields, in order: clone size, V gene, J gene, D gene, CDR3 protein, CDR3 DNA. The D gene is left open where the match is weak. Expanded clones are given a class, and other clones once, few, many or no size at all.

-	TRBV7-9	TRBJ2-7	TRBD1	CASSLVDRAAEQYF	TGTGCCAGCAGCTTGGTGGACAGGGCGGCCGAGCAGTACTTC
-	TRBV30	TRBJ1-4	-	CAWGSSSGEKLFF	-
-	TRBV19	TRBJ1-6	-	CASSIRGQGSPLHF	TGTGCCAGTAGTATACGAGGTCAGGGGTCACCCCTCCACTTT
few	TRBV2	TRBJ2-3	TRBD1	CASKHRGTDTQYF	TGTGCCAGCAAGCACAGGGGGACAGATACGCAGTATTTT
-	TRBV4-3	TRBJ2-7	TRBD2	CASSPGGLAGSYEQYF	TGCGCCAGCAGCCCCGGCGGACTAGCGGGCTCCTACGAGCAGTACTTC
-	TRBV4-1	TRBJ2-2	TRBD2	CASSLGTSGEANTGELFF	TGCGCCAGCAGCCTTGGGACTAGCGGGGAAGCGAACACCGGGGAGCTGTTTTTT
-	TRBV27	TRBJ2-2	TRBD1	CASRLDRDTGELFF	TGTGCCAGCAGACTGGACAGGGACACCGGGGAGCTGTTTTTT
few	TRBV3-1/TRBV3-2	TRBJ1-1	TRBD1	CASSRTGGGTEAFF	TGTGCCAGCAGCCGAACAGGGGGAGGCACTGAAGCTTTCTTT
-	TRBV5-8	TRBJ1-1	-	CASTWTDSMNTEAFF	TGTGCCAGCACCTGGACAGATTCCATGAACACTGAAGCTTTCTTT
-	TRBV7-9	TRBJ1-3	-	CASSFRYSGNTIYF	TGTGCCAGCAGCTTTCGGTATTCCGGAAACACCATATATTTT
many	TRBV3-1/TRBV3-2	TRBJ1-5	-	CASSPDSGGNQPQHF	TGTGCCAGCTCCCCGGACTCAGGGGGCAATCAGCCCCAGCATTTT
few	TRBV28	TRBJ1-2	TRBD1	CASSLQGVYGYTF	TGTGCCAGCAGTTTGCAGGGGGTCTATGGCTACACCTTC
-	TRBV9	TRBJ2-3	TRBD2	CASSPASGTSTDTQYF	TGTGCCAGCAGCCCTGCTAGCGGAACTAGCACAGATACGCAGTATTTT
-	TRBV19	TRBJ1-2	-	CASNDRNYGYTF	TGTGCCAGTAACGACAGGAACTATGGCTACACCTTC
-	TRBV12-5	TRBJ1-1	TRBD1	CASGTQQGSEVFF	TGTGCTAGTGGGACACAACAGGGGTCAGAGGTTTTCTTT
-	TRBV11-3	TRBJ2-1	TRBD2	CASSPRGGAGGPISYNEQFF	TGTGCCAGCAGCCCGAGGGGTGGAGCGGGGGGGCCTATATCGTACAATGAGCAGTTCTTC
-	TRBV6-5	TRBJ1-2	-	CASTQGYGYTF	TGTGCCAGCACCCAGGGATATGGCTACACCTTC
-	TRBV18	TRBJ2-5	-	CASSLRGGHLNQETQYF	TGTGCCAGCTCTCTCAGGGGTGGACACCTAAATCAAGAGACCCAGTACTTC
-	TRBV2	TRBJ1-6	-	CASSDRGVSSPLHF	TGTGCCAGCAGTGACCGGGGGGTCTCTTCACCCCTCCACTTT
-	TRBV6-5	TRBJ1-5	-	CASSSIGREQPQHF	TGTGCCAGCAGTTCCATTGGCAGGGAACAGCCCCAGCATTTT
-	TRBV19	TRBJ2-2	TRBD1	CASRGQGVTGELFF	TGTGCCAGTCGTGGACAGGGGGTCACCGGGGAGCTGTTTTTT
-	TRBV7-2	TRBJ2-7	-	CASSPRGGASAREQYF	TGTGCCAGCAGCCCCAGGGGAGGGGCCTCCGCACGAGAGCAGTACTTC
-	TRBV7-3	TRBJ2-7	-	CASSNGVTYEQYF	TGTGCCAGCAGCAACGGAGTGACCTACGAGCAGTACTTC
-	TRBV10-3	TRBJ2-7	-	CAITQGYEQYF	TGTGCCATCACCCAGGGCTACGAGCAGTACTTC
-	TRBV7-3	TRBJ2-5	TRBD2	CASSPGLAGEETQYF	TGTGCCAGCAGCCCGGGACTAGCGGGAGAGGAGACCCAGTACTTC
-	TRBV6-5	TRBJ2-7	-	CASRGQGSTYEQYF	TGTGCCAGCAGGGGGCAGGGTTCCACCTACGAGCAGTACTTC
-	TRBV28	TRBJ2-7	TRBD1	CASSLPGTGDYEQYF	TGTGCCAGCAGTTTACCCGGGACAGGGGACTACGAGCAGTACTTC
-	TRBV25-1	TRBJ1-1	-	CASSDGGLNTEAFF	TGTGCCAGCAGTGACGGAGGATTGAACACTGAAGCTTTCTTT
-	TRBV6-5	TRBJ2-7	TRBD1	CASRRIRGNYEQYF	TGTGCCAGCAGGCGGATCAGGGGGAACTACGAGCAGTACTTC
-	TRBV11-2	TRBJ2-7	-	CASSLMGAQEQYF	TGTGCCAGCAGCTTAATGGGCGCCCAAGAGCAGTACTTC
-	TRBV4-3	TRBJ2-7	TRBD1	CASSQDYRDRGYEQYF	TGCGCCAGCAGCCAAGATTACCGGGACAGGGGCTACGAGCAGTACTTC
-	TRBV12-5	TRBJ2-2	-	CASGPSYTGELFF	TGTGCTAGTGGTCCCAGTTACACCGGGGAGCTGTTTTTT
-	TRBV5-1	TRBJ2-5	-	CASSLGGLANTGETQYF	TGCGCCAGCAGCTTGGGGGGGCTAGCTAATACTGGGGAGACCCAGTACTTC
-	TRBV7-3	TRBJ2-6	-	CASSQQTGFSGANVLTF	TGTGCCAGCAGCCAACAGACGGGATTCTCTGGGGCCAACGTCCTGACTTTC
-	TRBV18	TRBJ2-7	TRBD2	CASSLGLDTYEQYF	TGTGCCAGCTCACTCGGACTAGACACCTACGAGCAGTACTTC
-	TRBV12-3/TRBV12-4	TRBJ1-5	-	CASRDSYNQPQHF	TGTGCCAGCAGAGACAGTTATAATCAGCCCCAGCATTTT
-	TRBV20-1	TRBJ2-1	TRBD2	CSASLLAGQFF	TGCAGTGCTAGTTTACTAGCGGGGCAGTTCTTC
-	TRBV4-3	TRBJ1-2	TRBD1	CASSQERTGAPNYGYTF	TGCGCCAGCAGCCAAGAACGGACAGGGGCCCCTAACTATGGCTACACCTTC
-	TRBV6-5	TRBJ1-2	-	CASSRGGTAYGYTF	TGTGCCAGCAGTAGGGGGGGTACAGCCTATGGCTACACCTTC
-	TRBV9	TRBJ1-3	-	CASSVGRDGNTIYF	TGTGCCAGCAGCGTGGGCAGAGATGGAAACACCATATATTTT
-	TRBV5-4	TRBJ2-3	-	CASSYNTDTQYF	TGTGCCAGCAGCTACAACACAGATACGCAGTATTTT
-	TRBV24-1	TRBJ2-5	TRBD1	CATSDGDRVGETQYF	TGTGCCACCAGTGATGGGGACAGGGTGGGAGAGACCCAGTACTTC
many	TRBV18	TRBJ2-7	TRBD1	CASSPPGQGAGEQYF	TGTGCCAGCTCACCACCGGGACAGGGGGCGGGAGAGCAGTACTTC
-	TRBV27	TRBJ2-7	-	CASSLSGTVPYEQYF	TGTGCCAGCAGTTTATCGGGGACTGTCCCCTACGAGCAGTACTTC
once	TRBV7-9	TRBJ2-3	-	CASSLAGTSTDTQYF	TGTGCCAGCAGTTTGGCCGGGACTAGCACAGATACGCAGTATTTT
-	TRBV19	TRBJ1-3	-	CASSMRLTSGNTIYF	TGTGCCAGTAGTATGCGCCTCACCTCTGGAAACACCATATATTTT
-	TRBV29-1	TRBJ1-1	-	CSVAGGGLNTEAFF	TGCAGCGTTGCTGGCGGGGGGCTGAACACTGAAGCTTTCTTT
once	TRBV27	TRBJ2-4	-	CASSSRENIQYF	TGTGCCAGCAGTTCCCGTGAAAACATTCAGTACTTC
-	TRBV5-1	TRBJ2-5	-	CASSLDGMGRQETQYF	TGCGCCAGCAGCTTGGACGGGATGGGCAGACAAGAGACCCAGTACTTC
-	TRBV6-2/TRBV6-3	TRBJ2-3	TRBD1	CASSYSTGGGADTQYF	TGTGCCAGCAGTTATTCGACAGGGGGCGGGGCAGATACGCAGTATTTT
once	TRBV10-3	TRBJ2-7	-	CAMTPDGAWEQYF	TGTGCCATGACGCCTGATGGGGCGTGGGAGCAGTACTTC
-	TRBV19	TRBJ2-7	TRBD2	CASSFGLDEQYF	TGTGCCAGTAGTTTTGGACTAGACGAGCAGTACTTC
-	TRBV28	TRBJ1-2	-	CASSLSGSPPYGYTF	TGTGCCAGCAGTTTATCCGGGTCGCCCCCCTATGGCTACACCTTC